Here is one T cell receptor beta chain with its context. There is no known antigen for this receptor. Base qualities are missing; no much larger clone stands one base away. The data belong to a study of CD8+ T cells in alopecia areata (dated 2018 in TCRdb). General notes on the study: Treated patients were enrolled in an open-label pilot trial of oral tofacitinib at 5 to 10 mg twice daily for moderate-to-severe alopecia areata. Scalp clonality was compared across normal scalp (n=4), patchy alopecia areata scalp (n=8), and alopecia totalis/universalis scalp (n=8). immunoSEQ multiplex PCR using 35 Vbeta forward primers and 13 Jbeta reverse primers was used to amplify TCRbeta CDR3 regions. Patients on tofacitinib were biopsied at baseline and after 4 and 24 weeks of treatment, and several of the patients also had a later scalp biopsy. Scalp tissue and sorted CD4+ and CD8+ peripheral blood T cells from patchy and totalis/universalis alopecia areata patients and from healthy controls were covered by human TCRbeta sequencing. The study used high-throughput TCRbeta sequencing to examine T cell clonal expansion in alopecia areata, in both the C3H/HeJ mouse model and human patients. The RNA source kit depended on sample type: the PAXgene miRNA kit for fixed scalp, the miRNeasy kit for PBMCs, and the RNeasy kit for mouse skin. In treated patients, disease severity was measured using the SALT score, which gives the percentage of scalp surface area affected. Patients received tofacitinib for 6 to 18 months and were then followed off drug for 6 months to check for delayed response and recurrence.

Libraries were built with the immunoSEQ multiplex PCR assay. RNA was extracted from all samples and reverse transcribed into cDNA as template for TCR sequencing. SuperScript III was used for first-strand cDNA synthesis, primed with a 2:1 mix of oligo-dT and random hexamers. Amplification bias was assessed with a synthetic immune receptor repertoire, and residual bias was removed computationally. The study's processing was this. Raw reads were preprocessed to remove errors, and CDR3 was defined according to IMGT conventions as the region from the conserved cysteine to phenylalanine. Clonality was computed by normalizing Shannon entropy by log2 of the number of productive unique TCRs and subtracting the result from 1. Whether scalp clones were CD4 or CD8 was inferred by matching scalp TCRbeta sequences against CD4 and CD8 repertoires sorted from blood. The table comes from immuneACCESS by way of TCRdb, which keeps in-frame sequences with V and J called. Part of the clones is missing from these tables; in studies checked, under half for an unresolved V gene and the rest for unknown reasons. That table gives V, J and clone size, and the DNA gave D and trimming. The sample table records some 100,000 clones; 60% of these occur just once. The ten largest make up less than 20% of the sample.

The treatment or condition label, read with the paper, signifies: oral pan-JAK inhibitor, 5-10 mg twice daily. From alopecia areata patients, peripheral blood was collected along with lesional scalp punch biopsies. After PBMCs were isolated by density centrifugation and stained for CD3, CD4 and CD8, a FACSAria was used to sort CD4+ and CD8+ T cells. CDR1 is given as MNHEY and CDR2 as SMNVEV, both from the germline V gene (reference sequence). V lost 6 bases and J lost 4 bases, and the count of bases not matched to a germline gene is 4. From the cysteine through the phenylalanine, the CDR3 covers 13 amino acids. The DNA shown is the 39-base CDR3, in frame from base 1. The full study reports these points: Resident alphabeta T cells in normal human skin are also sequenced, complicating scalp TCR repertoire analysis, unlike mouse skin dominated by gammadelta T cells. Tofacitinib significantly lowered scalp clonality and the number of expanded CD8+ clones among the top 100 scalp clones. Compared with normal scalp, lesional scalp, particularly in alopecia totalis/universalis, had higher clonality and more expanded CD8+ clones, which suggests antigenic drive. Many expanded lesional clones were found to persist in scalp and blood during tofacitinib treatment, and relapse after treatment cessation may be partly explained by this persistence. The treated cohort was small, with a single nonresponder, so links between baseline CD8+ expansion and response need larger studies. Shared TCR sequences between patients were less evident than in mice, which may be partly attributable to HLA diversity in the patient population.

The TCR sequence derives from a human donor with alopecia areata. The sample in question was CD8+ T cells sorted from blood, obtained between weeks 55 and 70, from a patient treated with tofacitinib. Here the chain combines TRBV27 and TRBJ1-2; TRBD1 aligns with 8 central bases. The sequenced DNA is TGTGCCAGCAGAGAAACAGGGGGCTATGGCTACACCTTC. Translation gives CASRETGGYGYTF.